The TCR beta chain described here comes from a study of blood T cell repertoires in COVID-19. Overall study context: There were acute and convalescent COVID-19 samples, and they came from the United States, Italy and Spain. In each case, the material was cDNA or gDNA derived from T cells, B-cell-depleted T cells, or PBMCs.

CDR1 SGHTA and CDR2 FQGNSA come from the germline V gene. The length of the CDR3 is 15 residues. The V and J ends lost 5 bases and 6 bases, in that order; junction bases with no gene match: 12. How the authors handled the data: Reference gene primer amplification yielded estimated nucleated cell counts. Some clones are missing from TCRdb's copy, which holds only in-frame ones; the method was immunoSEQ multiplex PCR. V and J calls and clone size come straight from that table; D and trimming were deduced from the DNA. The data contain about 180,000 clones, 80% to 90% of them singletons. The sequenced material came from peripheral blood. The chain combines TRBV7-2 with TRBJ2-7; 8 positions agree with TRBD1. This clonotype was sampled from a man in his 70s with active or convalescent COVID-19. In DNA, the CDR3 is TGTGCCAGCAGCCCGCAGGGGGCTTCGACGGGCGAGCAGTACTTC. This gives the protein CASSPQGASTGEQYF.